Sequencing of this T cell receptor beta chain was carried out in a study of blood T cell repertoires in COVID-19. The CDR3 is 16 amino acids. V shed 3 bases and J 1 base; nucleotides not matched to a gene: 4. CDR1 and CDR2 from the germline V gene are KGHSH and LQKENI. Data came from immunoSEQ multiplex PCR; TCRdb stores just in-frame clones and leaves some out. Of roughly 170,000 clones listed, 60% to 80% are singletons. The sample comprised peripheral blood. V is TRBV18 and J is TRBJ1-1; 11 nucleotides match TRBD1. This clonotype was sampled from a woman aged 65 to 85 with acute or convalescent COVID-19. The CDR3 sequence is CASSPGQGAGNTEAFF. In DNA form, the CDR3 reads TGTGCCAGCTCACCCGGACAGGGGGCGGGGAACACTGAAGCTTTCTTT.